This TCR beta chain was observed in a study of blood T cell repertoires in COVID-19. The CDR3 loop spans 9 amino acids. Method: immunoSEQ multiplex PCR; TCRdb's copy keeps in-frame clones and lacks some. The sample holds approximately 290,000 clones, around 82% seen once. The origin of this receptor is a human donor with COVID-19, enrolled during active disease. The donor label of this sample is uncertain. Sequencing was done on a sample of peripheral blood. The chain joins TRBV21-1 to TRBJ1-1. TRBV21-1 is shown as a pseudogene. The CDR3 reads CPKGGPAFF. In nucleotides, the CDR3 is TGTCCCAAGGGGGGGCCGGCTTTCTTT.